This T cell receptor (beta chain) was recorded in a study of blood T cell repertoires in COVID-19. Only in-frame clones appear in the TCRdb table, and some are missing; sequencing was by immunoSEQ multiplex PCR. The sample contains roughly 500,000 clones, 88% of which appear only once. Germline CDR1 and CDR2: KGHSH and LQKENI. V shed 3 bases and J shed 0 bases, with 24 bases lying between them. This CDR3 comprises 19 residues. The sequence came from a woman in her thirties or forties who had recovered from COVID-19. What was sequenced was PBMCs or T cells enriched from blood (not recorded which). The chain couples TRBV18 to TRBJ2-7; tentatively, D is TRBD2 (6 bases). The CDR3 sequence: CASSPQRAGFTTTSYEQYF. Here the CDR3 DNA reads TGTGCCAGCTCACCCCAGCGGGCTGGCTTCACAACTACCTCCTACGAGCAGTACTTC. The full variable domain, with the rest looked up from reference TRBV18 and TRBJ2-7, is NAGVMQNPRHLVRRRGQEARLRCSPMKGHSHVYWYRQLPEEGLKFMVYLQKENIIDESGMPKERFSAEFPKEGPSILRIQQVVRGDSAAYFCASSPQRAGFTTTSYEQYFGPGTRLTVT.